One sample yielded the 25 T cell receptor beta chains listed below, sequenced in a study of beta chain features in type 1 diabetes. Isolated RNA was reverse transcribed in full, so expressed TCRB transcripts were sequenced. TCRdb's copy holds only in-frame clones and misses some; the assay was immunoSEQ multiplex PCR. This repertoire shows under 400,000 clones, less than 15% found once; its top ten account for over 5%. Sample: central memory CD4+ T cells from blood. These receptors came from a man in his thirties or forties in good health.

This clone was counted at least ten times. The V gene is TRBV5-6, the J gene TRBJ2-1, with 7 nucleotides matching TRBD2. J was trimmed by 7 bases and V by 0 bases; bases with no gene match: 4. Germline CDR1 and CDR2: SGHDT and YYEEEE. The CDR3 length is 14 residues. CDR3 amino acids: CASSLGTRGNEQFF. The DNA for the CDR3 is TGTGCCAGCAGCTTGGGGACTAGAGGTAATGAGCAGTTCTTC.

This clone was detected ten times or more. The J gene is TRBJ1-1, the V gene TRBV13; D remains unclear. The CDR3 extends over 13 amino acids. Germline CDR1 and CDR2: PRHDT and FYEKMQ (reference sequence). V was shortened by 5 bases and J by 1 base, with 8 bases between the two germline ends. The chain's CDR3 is CASSREQNTEAFF. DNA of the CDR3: TGTGCCAGCAGCCGAGAACAGAACACTGAAGCTTTCTTT.

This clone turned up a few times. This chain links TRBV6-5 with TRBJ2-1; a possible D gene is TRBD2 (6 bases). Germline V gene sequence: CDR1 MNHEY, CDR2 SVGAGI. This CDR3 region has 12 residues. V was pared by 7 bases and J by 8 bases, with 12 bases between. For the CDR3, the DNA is TGTGCCAGCACTCCCCCGGGGGATGAGCAGTTCTTC. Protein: CASTPPGDEQFF.

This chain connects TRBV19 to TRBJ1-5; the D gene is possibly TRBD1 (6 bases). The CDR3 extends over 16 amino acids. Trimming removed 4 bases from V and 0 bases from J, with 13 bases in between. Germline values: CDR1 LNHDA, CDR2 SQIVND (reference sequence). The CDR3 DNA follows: TGTGCCAGTAGTAATCGCCAGGGGAATAGCAATCAGCCCCAGCATTTT. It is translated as CASSNRQGNSNQPQHF.

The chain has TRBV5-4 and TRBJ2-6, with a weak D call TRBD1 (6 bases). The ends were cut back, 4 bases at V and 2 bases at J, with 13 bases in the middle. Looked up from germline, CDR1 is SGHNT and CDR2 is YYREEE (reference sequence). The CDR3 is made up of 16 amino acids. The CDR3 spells CASSPQGRAGANVLTF. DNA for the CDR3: TGTGCCAGCAGCCCACAGGGTAGAGCTGGGGCCAACGTCCTGACTTTC.

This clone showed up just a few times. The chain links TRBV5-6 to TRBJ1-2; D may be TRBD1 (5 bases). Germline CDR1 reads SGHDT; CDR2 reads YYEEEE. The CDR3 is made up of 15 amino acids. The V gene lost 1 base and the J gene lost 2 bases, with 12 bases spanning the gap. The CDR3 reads CASSLRQFLNYGYTF. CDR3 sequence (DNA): TGTGCCAGCAGCTTGAGACAGTTCCTCAACTATGGCTACACCTTC.

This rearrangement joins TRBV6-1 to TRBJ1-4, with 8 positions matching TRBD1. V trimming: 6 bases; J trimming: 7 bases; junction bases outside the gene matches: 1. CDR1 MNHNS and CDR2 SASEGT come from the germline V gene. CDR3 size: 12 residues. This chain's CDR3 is CASRQGAEKLFF. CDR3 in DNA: TGTGCCAGCAGGCAGGGGGCTGAAAAACTGTTTTTT.

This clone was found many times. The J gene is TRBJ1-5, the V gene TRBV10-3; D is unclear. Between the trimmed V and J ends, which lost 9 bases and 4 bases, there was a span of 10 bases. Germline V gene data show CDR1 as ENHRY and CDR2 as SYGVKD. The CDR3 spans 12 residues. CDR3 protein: CAMGYENQPQHF. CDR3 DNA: TGTGCCATGGGGTATGAGAATCAGCCCCAGCATTTT.

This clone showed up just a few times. The CDR3 protein is CASGRQGAYGYTF. CDR3 sequence (DNA): TGTGCCAGCGGTAGACAGGGGGCATATGGCTACACCTTC. This chain connects TRBV6-6 to TRBJ1-2; 10 nucleotides line up with TRBD1. The CDR3 covers 13 residues. CDR1 is MNHNY, CDR2 SVGAGI, per germline (reference sequence). J lost 5 bases, V lost 8 bases, and 5 bases had no gene match.

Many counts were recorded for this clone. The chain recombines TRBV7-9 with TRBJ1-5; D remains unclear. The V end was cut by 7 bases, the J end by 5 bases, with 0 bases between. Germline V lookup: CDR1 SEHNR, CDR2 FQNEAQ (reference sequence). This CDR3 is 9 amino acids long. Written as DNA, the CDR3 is TGTGCCAGCAATCAGCCCCAGCATTTT. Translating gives CASNQPQHF.

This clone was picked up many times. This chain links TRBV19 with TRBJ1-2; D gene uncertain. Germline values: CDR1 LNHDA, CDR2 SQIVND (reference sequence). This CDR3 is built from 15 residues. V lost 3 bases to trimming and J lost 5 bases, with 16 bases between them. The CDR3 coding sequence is TGTGCCAGTAGTATTAAGGCTCACCAAACATATGGCTACACCTTC. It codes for CASSIKAHQTYGYTF.

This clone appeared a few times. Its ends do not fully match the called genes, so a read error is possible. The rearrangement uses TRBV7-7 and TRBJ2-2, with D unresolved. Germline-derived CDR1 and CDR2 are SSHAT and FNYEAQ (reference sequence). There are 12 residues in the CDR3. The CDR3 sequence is CASSPDRGELFF. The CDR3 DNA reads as TGTGCTAGCAGCCCCGATCGTGGGGAGCTGTTTTTT. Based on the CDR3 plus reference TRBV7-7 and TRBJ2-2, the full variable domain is GAGVSQSPRYKVTKRGQDVTLRCDPISSHATLYWYQQALGQGPEFLTYFNYEAQPDKSGLPSDRFSAERPEGSISTLTIQRTEQRDSAMYRCASSPDRGELFFGEGSRLTVL.

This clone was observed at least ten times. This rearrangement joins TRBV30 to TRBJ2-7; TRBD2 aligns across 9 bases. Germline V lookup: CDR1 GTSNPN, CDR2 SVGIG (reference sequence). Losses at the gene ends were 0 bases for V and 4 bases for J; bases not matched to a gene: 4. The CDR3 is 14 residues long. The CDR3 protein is CAWSVPGLAYEQYV. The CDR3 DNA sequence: TGTGCCTGGAGTGTACCGGGACTAGCATACGAGCAGTACGTC.

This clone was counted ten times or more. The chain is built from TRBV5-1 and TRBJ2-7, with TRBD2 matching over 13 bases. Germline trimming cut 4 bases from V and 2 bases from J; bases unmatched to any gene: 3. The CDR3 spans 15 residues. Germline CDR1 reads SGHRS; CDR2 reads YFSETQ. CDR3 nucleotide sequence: TGCGCCAGCAGCACGGGACTAGCGGGAACCTACGAGCAGTACGTC. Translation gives CASSTGLAGTYEQYV.

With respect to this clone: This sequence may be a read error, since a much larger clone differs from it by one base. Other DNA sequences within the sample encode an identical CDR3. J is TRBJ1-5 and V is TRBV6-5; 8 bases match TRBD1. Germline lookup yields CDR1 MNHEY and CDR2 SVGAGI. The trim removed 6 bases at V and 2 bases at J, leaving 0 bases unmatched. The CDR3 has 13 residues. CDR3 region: CASRDRGNQPQHF. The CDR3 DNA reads TGTGCCAGCAGGGACAGGGGCAATCAGCCCCAGCATTTT.

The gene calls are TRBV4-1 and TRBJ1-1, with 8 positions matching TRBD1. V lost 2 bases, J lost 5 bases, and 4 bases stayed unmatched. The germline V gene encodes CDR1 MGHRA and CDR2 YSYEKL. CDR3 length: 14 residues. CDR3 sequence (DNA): TGCGCCAGCAGCCAACAGGGGGCTAGGACTGAAGCTTTCTTT. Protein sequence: CASSQQGARTEAFF.

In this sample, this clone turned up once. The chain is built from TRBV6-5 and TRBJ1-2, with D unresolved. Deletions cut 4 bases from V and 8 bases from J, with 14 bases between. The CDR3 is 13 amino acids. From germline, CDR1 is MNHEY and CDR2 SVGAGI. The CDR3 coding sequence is TGTGCCAGCAGTTTGACCTTCATAGGAGGCTACACCTTC. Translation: CASSLTFIGGYTF.

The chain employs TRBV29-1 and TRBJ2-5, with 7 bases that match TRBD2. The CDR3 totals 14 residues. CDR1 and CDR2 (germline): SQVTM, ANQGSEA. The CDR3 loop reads CTSSGASGQETQYF. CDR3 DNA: TGCACCTCTTCCGGGGCTAGCGGCCAAGAGACCCAGTACTTC.

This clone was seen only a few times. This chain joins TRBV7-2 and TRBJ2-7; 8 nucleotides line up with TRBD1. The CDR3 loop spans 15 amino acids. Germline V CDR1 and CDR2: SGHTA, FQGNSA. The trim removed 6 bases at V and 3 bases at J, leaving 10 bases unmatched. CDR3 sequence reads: CASSQTQGAFYEQYF. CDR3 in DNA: TGTGCCAGCAGTCAGACTCAGGGGGCTTTCTACGAGCAGTACTTC.

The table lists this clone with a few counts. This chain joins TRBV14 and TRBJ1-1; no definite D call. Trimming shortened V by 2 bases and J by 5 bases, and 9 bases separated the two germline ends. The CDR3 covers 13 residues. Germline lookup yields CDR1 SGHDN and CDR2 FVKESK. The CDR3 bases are TGTGCCAGCAGCCAACAATTAAGGACTGAAGCTTTCTTT. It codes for CASSQQLRTEAFF.

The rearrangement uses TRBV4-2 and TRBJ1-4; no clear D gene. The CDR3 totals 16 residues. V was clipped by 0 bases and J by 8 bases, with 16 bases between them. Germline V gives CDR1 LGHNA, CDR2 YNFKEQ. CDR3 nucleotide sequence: TGTGCCAGCAGCCAAGATTTACGGAGCTACATGGAAAAACTGTTTTTT. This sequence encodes CASSQDLRSYMEKLFF.

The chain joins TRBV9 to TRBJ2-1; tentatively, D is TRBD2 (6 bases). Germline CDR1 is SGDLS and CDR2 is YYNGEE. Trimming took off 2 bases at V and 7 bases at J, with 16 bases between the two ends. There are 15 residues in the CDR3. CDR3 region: CASSVGGNRNNEQFF. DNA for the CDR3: TGTGCCAGCAGCGTGGGCGGGAATCGAAATAATGAGCAGTTCTTC.

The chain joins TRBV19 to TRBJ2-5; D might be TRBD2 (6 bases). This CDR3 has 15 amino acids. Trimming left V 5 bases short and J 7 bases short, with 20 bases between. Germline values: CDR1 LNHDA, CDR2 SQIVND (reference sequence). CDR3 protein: CASSEVAAVSGTQYF. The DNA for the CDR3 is TGTGCCAGTAGTGAGGTAGCGGCCGTCTCAGGGACCCAGTACTTC.

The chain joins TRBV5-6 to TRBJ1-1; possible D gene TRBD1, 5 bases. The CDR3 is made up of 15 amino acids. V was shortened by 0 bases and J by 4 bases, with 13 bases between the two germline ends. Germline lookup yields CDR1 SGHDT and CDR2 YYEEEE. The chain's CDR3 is CASSLGGKGSTEAFF. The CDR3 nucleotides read TGTGCCAGCAGCTTGGGAGGGAAGGGGTCCACTGAAGCTTTCTTT.

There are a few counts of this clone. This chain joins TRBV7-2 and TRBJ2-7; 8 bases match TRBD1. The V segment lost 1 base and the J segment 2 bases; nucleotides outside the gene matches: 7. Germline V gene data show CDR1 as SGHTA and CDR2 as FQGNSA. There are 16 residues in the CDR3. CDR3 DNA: TGTGCCAGCAGCTTAGTAGCAGGGGGCGATACCTACGAGCAGTACTTC. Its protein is CASSLVAGGDTYEQYF.